This TCR beta chain was documented in a study of T cell responses to AZD1222 COVID-19 vaccine. Method: immunoSEQ multiplex PCR; TCRdb's copy keeps in-frame clones and lacks some. The table includes around 150,000 clones, 92% detected once. Concerning this clone: Germline and junction disagree at one end, which may indicate a read error.

The TCR comes from an adult in good health. Sample: peripheral blood, taken on day 0 of MenACWY control vaccination.

The DNA for the CDR3 is TGCGCCAGCAGACAAGACAGGGCGGGATACAATGAGCAGTTCTTC. Translating gives CASRQDRAGYNEQFF. This chain joins TRBV4-1 and TRBJ2-1, with a tentative D call TRBD1 (7 bases). The V gene's germline CDR1 is MGHRA and CDR2 YSYEKL. This CDR3 spans 15 amino acids.